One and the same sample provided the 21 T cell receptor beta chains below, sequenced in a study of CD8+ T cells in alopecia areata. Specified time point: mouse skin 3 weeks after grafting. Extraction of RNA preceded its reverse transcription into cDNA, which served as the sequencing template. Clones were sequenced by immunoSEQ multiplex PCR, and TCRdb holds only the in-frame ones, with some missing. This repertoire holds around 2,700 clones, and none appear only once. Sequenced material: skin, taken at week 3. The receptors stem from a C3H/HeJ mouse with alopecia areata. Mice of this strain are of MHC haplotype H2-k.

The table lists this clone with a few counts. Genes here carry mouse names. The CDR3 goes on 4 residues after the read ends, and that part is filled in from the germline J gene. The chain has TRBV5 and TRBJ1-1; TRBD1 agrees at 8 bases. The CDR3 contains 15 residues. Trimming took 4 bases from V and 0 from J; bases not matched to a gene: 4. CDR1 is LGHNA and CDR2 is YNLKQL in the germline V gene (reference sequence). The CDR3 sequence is CASSPRDRTNTEVFF. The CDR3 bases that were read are TGTGCCAGCAGCCCACGGGACAGGACAAACACA.

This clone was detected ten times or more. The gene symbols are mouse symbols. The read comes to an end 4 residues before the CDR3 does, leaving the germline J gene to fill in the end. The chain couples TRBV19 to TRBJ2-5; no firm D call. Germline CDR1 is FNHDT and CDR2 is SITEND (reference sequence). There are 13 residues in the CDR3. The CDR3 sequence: CASSIERGDTQYF. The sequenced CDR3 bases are TGTGCCAGCAGTATAGAGAGAGGGGAC.

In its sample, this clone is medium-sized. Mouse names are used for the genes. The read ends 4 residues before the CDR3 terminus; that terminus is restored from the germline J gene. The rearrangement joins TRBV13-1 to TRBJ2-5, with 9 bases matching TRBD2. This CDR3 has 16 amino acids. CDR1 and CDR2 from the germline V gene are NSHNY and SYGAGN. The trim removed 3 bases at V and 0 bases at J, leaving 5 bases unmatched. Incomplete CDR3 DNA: TGTGCCAGCAGTGCCCTGGACTGGGGAAACCAAGAC. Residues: CASSALDWGNQD. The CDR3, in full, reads CASSALDWGNQDTQYF.

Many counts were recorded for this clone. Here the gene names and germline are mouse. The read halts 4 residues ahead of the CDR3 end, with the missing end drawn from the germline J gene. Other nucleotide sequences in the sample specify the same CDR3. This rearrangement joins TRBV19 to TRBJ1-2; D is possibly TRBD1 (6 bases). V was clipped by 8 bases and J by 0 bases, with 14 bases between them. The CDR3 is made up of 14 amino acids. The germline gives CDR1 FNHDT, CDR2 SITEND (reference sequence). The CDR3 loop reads CASSRDNANSDYTF. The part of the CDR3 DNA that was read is TGTGCCAGTAGCCGGGACAATGCAAACTCC.

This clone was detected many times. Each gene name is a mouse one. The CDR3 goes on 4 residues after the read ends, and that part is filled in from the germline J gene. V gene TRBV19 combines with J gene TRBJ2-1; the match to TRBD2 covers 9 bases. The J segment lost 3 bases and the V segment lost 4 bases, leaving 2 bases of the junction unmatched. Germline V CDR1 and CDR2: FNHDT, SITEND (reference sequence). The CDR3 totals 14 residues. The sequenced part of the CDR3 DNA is TGTGCCAGCAGTCGACTGGGGGCCTATGCT. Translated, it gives CASSRLGAYA. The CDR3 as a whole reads CASSRLGAYAEQFF.

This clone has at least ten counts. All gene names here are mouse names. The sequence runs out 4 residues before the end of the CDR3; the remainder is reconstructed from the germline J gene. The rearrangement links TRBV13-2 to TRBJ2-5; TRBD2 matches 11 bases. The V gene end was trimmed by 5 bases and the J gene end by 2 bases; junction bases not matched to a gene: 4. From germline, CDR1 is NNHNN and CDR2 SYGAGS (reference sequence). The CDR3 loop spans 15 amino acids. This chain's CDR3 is CASGRLGGFQDTQYF. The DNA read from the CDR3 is TGTGCCAGCGGCCGACTGGGGGGGTTCCAAGAC.

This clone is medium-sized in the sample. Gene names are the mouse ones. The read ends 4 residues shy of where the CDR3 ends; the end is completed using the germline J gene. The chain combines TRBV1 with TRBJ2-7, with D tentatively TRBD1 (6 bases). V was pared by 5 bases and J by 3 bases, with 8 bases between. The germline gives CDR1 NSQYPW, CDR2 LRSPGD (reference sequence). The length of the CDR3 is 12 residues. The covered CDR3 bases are TGCACCTGCAGTCGGGACAACTAT. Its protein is CTCSRDNY. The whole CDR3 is CTCSRDNYEQYF.

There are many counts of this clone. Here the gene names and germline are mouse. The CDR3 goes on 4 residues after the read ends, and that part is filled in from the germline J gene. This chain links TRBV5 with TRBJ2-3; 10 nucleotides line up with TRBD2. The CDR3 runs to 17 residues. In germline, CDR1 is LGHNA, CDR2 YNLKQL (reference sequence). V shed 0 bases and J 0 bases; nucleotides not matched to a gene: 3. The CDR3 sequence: CASSQDTGGGSAETLYF. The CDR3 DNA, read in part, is TGTGCCAGCAGCCAAGACACTGGGGGGGGTAGTGCAGAA.

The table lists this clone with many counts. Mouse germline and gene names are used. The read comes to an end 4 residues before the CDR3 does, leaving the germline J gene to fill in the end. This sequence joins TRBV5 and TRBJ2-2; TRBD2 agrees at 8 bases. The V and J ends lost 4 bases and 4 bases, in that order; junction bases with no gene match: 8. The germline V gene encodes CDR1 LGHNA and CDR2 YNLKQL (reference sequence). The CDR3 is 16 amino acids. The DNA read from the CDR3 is TGTGCCAGCAGCCGCCTGGGGGGCGCGGGCACCGGG. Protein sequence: CASSRLGGAGTG. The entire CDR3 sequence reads CASSRLGGAGTGQLYF.

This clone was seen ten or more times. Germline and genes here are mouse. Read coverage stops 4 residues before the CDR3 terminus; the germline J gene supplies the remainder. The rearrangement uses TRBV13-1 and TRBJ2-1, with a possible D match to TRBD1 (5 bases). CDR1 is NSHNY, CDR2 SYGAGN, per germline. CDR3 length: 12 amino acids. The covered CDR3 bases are TGTGCCAGCAGTGCAGGGTGGGCT. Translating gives CASSAGWA. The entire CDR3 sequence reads CASSAGWAEQFF.

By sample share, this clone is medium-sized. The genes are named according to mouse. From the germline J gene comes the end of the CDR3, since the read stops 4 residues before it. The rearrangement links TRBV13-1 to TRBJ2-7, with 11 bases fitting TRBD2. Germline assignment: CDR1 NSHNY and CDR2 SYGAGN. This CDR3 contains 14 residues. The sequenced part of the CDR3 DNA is TGTGCCAGCAGTGGGAAGACTGGGGGGGAT. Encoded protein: CASSGKTGGD. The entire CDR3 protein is CASSGKTGGDEQYF.

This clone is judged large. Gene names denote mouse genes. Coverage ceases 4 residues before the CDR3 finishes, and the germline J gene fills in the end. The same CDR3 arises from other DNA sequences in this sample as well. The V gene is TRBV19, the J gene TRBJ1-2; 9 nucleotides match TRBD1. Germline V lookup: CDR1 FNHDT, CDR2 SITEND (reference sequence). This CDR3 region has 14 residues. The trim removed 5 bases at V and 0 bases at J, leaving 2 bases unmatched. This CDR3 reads CASSRDRANSDYTF. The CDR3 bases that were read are TGTGCCAGCAGCCGGGACAGGGCAAACTCC.

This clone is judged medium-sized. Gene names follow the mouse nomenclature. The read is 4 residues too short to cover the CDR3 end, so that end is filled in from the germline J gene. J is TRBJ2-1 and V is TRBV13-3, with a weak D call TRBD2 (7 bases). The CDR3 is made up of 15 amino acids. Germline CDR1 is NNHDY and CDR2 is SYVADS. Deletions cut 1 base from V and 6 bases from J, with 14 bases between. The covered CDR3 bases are TGTGCCAGCAGTGATTGGGGGGCGCTGTTTGCT. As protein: CASSDWGALFA. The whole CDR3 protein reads CASSDWGALFAEQFF.

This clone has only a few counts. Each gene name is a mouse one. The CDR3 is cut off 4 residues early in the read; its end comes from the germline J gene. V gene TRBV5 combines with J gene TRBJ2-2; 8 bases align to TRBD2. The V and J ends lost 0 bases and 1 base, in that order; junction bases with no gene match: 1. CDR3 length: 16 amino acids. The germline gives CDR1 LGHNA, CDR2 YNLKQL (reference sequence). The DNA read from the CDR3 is TGTGCCAGCAGCCAAGATGGGGGGGGAAACACCGGG. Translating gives CASSQDGGGNTG. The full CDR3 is CASSQDGGGNTGQLYF.

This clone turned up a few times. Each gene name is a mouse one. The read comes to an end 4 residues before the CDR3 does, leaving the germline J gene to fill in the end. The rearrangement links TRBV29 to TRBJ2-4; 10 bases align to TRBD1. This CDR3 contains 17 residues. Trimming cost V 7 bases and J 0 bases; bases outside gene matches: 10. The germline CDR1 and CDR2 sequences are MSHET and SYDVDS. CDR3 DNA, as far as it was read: TGTGCTAGCAACCCGGGACAGGGGAAGGAGAGTCAAAAC. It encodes CASNPGQGKESQN. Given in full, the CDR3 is CASNPGQGKESQNTLYF.

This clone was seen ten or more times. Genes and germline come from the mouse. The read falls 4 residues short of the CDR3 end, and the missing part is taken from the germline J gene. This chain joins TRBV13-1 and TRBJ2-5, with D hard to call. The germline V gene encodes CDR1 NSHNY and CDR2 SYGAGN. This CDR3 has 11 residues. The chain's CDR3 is CASSARDTQYF. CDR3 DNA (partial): TGTGCCAGCAGTGCCAGGGAC.

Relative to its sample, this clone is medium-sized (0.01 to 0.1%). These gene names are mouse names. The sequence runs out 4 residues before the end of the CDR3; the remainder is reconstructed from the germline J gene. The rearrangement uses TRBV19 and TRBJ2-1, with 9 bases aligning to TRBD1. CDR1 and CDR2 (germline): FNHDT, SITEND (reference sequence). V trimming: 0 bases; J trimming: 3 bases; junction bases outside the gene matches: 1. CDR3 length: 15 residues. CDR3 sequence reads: CASSIETGGYAEQFF. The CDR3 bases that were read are TGTGCCAGCAGTATAGAGACAGGGGGCTATGCT.

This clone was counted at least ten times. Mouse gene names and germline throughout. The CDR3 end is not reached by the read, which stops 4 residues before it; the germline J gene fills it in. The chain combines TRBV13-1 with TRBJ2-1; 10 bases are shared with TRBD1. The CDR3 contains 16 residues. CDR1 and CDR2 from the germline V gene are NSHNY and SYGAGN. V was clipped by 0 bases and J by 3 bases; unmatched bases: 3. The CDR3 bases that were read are TGTGCCAGCAGTGATGGGACAGGGGGAGGCTATGCT. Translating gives CASSDGTGGGYA. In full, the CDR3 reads CASSDGTGGGYAEQFF.

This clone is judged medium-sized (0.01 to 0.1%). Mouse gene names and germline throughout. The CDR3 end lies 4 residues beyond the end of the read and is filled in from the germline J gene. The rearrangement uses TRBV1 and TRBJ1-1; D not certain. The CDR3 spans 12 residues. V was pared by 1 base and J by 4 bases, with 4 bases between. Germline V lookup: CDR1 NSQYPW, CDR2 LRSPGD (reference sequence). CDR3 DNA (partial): TGCACCTGCAGTGCAGGGGGCACA. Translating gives CTCSAGGT. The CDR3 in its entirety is CTCSAGGTEVFF.

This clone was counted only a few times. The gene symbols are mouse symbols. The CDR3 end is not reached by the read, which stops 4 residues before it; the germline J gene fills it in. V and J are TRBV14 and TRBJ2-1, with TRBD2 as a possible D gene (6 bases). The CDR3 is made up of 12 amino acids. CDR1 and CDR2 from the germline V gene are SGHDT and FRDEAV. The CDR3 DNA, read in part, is TGTGCCAGCAGTTTGGGGGGAGCT. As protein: CASSLGGA. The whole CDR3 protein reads CASSLGGAEQFF. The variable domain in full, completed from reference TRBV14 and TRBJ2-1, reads EAGVTQSPRYAVLQEGQAVSFWCDPISGHDTLYWYQQPRDQGPQLLVYFRDEAVIDNSQLPSDRFSAVRPKGTNSTLKIQSAKQGDTATYLCASSLGGAEQFFGPGTRLTVL.

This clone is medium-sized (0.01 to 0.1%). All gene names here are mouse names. The CDR3 protein is CTCSSGTGYAEQFF. The CDR3 bases that were read are TGCACCTGCAGTTCCGGGACTGGGTATGCT. The rearrangement uses TRBV1 and TRBJ2-1; 9 nucleotides align to TRBD2. The CDR3 extends 4 residues past the end of the read, so its final part is completed from the germline J gene. Germline CDR1 NSQYPW, CDR2 LRSPGD (reference sequence). The junction had 3 bases not matched to a gene; V was cut back by 5 bases and J by 4 bases. This CDR3 spans 14 amino acids.